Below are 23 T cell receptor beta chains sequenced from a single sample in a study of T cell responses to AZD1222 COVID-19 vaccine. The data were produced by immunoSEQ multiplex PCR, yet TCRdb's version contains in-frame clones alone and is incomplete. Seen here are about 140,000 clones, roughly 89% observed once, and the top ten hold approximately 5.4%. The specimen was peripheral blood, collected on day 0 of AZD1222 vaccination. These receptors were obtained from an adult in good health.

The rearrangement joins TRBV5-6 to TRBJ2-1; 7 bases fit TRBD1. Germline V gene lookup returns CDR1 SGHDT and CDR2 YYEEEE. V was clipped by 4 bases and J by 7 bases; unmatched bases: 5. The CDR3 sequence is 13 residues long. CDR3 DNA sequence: TGTGCCAGCAGCCTGGGACAGAGGAATGAGCAGTTCTTC. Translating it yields CASSLGQRNEQFF.

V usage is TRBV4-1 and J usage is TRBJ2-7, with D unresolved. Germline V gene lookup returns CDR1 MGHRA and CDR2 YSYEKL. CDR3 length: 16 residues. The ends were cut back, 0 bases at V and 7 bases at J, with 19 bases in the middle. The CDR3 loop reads CASSQDISLVLREQYF. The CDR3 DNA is TGCGCCAGCAGCCAAGACATATCACTCGTGCTGCGGGAGCAGTACTTC.

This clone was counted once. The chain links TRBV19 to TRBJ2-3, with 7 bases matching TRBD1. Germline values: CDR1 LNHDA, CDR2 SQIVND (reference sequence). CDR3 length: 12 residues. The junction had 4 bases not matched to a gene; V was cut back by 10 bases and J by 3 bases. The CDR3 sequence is CATRDRTDTQYF. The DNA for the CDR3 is TGTGCCACAAGGGACAGAACAGATACGCAGTATTTT.

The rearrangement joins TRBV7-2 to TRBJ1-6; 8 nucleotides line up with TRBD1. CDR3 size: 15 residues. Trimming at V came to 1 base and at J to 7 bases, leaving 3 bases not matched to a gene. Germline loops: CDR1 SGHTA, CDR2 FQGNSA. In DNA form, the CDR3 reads TGTGCCAGCAGCTTAGACAGGGGGTCGAATTCACCCCTCCACTTT. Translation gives CASSLDRGSNSPLHF.

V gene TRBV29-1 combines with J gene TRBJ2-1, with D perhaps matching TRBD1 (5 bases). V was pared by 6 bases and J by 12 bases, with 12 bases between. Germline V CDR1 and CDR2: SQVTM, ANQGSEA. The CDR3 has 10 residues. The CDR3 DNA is TGCAGCGTAGAGGACCAGGGGCAGTTCTTC. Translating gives CSVEDQGQFF.

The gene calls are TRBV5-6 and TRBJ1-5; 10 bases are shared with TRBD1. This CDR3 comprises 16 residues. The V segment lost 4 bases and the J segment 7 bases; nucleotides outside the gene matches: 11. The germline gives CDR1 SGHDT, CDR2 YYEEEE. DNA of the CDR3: TGTGCCAGCAGCCAGAGACAGGGGGCCGGTATACAGCCCCAGCATTTT. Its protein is CASSQRQGAGIQPQHF.

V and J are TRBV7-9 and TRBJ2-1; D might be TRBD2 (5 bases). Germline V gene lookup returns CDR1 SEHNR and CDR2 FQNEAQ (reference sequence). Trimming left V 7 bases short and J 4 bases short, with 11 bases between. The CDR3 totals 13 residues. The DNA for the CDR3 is TGTGCCAGCACGGGGTCCGTTTACAATGAGCAGTTCTTC. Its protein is CASTGSVYNEQFF.

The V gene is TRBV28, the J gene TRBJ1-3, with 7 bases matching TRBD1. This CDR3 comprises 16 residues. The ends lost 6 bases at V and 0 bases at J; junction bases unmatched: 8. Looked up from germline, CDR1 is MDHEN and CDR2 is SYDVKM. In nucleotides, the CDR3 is TGTGCCAGCAGGCCACAGGGGACCCACTCTGGAAACACCATATATTTT. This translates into CASRPQGTHSGNTIYF.

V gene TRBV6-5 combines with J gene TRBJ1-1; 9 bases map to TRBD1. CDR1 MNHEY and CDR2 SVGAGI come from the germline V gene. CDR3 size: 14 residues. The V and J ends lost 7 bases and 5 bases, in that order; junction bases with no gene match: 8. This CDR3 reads CASTPQGAQTEAFF. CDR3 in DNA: TGTGCCAGCACCCCACAGGGGGCGCAAACTGAAGCTTTCTTT.

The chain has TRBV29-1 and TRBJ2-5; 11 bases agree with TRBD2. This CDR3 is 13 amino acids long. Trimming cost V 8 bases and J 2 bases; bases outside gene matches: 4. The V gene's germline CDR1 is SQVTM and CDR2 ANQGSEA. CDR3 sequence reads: CSSLAGGQETQYF. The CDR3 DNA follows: TGCAGCTCCTTAGCGGGAGGGCAAGAGACCCAGTACTTC.

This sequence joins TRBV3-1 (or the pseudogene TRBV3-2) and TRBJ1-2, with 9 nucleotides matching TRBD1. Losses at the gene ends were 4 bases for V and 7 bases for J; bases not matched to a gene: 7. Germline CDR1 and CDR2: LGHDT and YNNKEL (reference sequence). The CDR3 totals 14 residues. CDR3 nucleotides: TGTGCCAGCAGCCCACGACAGGGGGTACGTGGCTACACCTTC. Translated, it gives CASSPRQGVRGYTF.

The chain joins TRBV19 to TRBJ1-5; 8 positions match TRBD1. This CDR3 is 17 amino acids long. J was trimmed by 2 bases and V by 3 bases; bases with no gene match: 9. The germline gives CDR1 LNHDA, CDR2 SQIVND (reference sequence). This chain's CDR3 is CASSIPEGTGGNQPQHF. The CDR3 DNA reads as TGTGCCAGTAGTATTCCCGAGGGGACAGGAGGCAATCAGCCCCAGCATTTT.

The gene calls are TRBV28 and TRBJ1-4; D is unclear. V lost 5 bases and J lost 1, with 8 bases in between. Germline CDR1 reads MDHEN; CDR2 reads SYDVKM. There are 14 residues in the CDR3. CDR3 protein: CASSQGLTNEKLFF. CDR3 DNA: TGTGCCAGCAGTCAAGGCTTAACTAATGAAAAACTGTTTTTT.

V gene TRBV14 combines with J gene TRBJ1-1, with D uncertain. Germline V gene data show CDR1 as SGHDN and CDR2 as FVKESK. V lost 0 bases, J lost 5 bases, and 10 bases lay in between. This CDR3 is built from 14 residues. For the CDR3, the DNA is TGTGCCAGCAGCCAAGACATTCGAGGGACTGAAGCTTTCTTT. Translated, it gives CASSQDIRGTEAFF. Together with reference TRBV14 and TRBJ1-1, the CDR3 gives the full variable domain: EAGVTQFPSHSVIEKGQTVTLRCDPISGHDNLYWYRRVMGKEIKFLLHFVKESKQDESGMPNNRFLAERTGGTYSTLKVQPAELEDSGVYFCASSQDIRGTEAFFGQGTRLTVV.

The CDR3 region is CASSPLAGDETQYF. CDR3 sequence (DNA): TGTGCCAGCAGTCCACTAGCGGGGGATGAGACCCAGTACTTC. The chain links TRBV28 to TRBJ2-5; 11 bases are shared with TRBD2. The germline V gene has CDR1 MDHEN and CDR2 SYDVKM. The V and J ends lost 5 bases and 5 bases, in that order; junction bases with no gene match: 4. The CDR3 is made up of 14 amino acids.

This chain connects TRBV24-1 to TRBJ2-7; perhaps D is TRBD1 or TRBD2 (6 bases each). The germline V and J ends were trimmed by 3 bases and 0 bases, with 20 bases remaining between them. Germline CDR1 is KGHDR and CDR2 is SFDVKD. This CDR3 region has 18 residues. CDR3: CATSDTGSTGGNSYEQYF. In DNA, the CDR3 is TGTGCCACCAGTGATACAGGGTCCACCGGGGGCAACTCCTACGAGCAGTACTTC.

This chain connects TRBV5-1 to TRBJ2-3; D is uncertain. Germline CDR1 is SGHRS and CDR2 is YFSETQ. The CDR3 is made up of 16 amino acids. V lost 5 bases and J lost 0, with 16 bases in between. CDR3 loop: CASRFHTDPSTDTQYF. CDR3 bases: TGCGCCAGCAGATTCCACACGGACCCTAGCACAGATACGCAGTATTTT. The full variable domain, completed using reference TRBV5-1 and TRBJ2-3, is KAGVTQTPRYLIKTRGQQVTLSCSPISGHRSVSWYQQTPGQGLQFLFEYFSETQRNKGNFPGRFSGRQFSNSRSEMNVSTLELGDSALYLCASRFHTDPSTDTQYFGPGTRLTVL.

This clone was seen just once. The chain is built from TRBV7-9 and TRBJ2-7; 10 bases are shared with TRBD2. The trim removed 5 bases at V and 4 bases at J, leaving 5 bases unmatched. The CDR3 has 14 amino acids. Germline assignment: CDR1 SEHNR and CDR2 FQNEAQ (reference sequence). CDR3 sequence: CASSPAGGPYEQYF. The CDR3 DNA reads TGTGCCAGCAGCCCAGCGGGGGGGCCTTACGAGCAGTACTTC.

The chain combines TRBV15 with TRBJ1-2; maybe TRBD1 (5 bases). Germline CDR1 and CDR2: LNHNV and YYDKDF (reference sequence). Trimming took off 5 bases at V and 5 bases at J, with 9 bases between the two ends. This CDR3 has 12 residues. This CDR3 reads CATSPRGYGYTF. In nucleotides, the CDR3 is TGTGCCACCAGCCCCCGGGGGTATGGCTACACCTTC.

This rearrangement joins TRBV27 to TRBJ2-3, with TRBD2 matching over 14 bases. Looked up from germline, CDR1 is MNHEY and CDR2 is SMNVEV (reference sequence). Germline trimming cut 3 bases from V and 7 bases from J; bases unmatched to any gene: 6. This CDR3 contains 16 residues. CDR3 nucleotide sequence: TGTGCCAGCAGTTTCCGACTAGCGGGAGGGGTAAATACGCAGTATTTT. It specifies CASSFRLAGGVNTQYF.

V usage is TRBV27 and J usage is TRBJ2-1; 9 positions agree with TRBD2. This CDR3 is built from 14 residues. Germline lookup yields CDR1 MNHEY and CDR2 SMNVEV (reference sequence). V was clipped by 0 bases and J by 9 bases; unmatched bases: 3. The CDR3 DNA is TGTGCCAGCAGTTTATCGGCGGGAGGGCCTGAGCAGTTCTTC. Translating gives CASSLSAGGPEQFF.

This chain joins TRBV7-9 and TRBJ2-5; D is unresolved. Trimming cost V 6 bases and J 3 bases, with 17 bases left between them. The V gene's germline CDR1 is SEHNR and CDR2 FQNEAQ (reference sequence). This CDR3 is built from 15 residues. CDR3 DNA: TGTGCCAGCAGACCCCCCACATCATGGGAAGAGACCCAGTACTTC. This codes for CASRPPTSWEETQYF.

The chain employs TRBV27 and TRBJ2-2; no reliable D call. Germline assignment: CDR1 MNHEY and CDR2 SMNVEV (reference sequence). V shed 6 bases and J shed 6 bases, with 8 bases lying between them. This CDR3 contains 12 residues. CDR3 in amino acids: CASSRGSGELFF. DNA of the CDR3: TGTGCCAGCAGCCGCGGTTCCGGGGAGCTGTTTTTT.